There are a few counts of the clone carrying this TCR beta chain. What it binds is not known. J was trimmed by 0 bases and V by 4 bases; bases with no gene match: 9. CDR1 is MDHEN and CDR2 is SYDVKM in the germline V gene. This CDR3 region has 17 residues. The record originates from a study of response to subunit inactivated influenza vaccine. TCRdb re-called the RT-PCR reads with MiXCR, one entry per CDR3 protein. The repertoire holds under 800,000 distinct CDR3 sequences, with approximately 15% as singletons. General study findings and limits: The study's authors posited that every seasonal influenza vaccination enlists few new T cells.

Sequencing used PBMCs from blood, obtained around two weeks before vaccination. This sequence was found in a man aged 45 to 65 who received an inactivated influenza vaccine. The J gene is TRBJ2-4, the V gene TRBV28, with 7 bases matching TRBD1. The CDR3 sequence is CASSSRGTALAKNIQYF. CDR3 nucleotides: TGTGCCAGCAGTTCAAGAGGGACAGCTCTAGCCAAAAACATTCAGTACTTC.